This T cell receptor (beta chain) was sequenced for a study of CD8 T cells in Susac syndrome. This CDR3 is built from 13 residues. Germline values: CDR1 LGHDT, CDR2 YNNKEL (reference sequence). The V end lost 5 bases, the J end lost 4 bases, and 8 bases lay between the germline ends. With random hexamers, reverse transcription was performed on roughly 0.5 to 1 ug of RNA. One entry per CDR3 protein results from TCRdb running MiXCR on the immunoSEQ multiplex PCR reads. This table holds roughly 150,000 distinct CDR3 sequences, roughly 95% found once. From blood CD8+ and CD4+ T cells, the TCR beta chain was sequenced.

This chain links TRBV3-1 with TRBJ2-2; D unresolved. This receptor was identified in a human donor in good health. The material sequenced was CD4+ T cells from PBMCs. Here the CDR3 reads CASSDGLTGELFF. The CDR3 bases are TGTGCCAGCAGCGATGGCCTCACCGGGGAGCTGTTTTTT.